The next 20 T cell receptor beta chains were all read from a single sample in a study of patients and donors after allogeneic stem cell transplantation. TCRdb re-analysed the RT-PCR reads in MiXCR, keeping a single row per CDR3 protein. The sample consists of some 880,000 distinct CDR3 sequences, roughly 18% of them appearing once. The sequenced sample consisted of blood, either unsorted or a sorted T cell fraction (not recorded which). These receptor sequences come from a human donor who was either an allogeneic HSCT recipient or a stem cell or donor lymphocyte infusion donor (not recorded which). It is not recorded whose cells these are; they may come from a transplant donor.

J is TRBJ2-7 and V is TRBV9, with D uncertain. The germline V gene encodes CDR1 SGDLS and CDR2 YYNGEE. V lost 4 bases, J lost 2 bases, and 13 bases lay in between. CDR3 length equals 14 residues. The CDR3: CASSPRTDTYEQYF. CDR3 bases: TGTGCCAGCAGCCCACGGACCGATACCTACGAGCAGTACTTC.

The V gene is TRBV20-1, the J gene TRBJ2-2, with 10 bases that match TRBD2. With V trimmed by 3 bases and J by 5 bases, 6 bases remained unmatched. This CDR3 spans 15 amino acids. Per the germline V gene, CDR1 is DFQATT and CDR2 is SNEGSKA (reference sequence). CDR3 sequence: CSARASGRITGELFF. CDR3 coding DNA: TGCAGTGCTAGGGCTAGCGGGAGAATTACCGGGGAGCTGTTTTTT.

The V gene is TRBV18, the J gene TRBJ2-1; TRBD2 matches 8 bases. This CDR3 is built from 17 residues. The junction had 7 bases not matched to a gene; V was cut back by 3 bases and J by 0 bases. Per the germline V gene, CDR1 is KGHSH and CDR2 is LQKENI. CDR3 sequence: CASSPRGGTSSYNEQFF. CDR3 DNA: TGTGCCAGCTCACCTCGCGGCGGGACTAGCTCCTACAATGAGCAGTTCTTC. The variable domain in full, with the rest retrieved from reference TRBV18 and TRBJ2-1, is NAGVMQNPRHLVRRRGQEARLRCSPMKGHSHVYWYRQLPEEGLKFMVYLQKENIIDESGMPKERFSAEFPKEGPSILRIQQVVRGDSAAYFCASSPRGGTSSYNEQFFGPGTRLTVL.

The rearrangement uses TRBV9 and TRBJ2-7; the match to TRBD1 covers 9 bases. The CDR3 is 16 amino acids. Per germline, CDR1 SGDLS and CDR2 YYNGEE. After removal of 3 bases from V and 7 bases from J, the junction contained 14 bases not matched to a gene. The CDR3 protein is CASSDGTGGAAGEQYF. CDR3 nucleotides: TGTGCCAGCAGCGACGGAACAGGGGGCGCTGCTGGTGAGCAGTACTTC.

The chain uses TRBV3-1 and TRBJ1-1; 11 bases are shared with TRBD1. Germline V gene lookup returns CDR1 LGHDT and CDR2 YNNKEL (reference sequence). The CDR3 sequence is 15 residues long. The V gene end was trimmed by 5 bases and the J gene end by 3 bases; junction bases not matched to a gene: 5. The CDR3 loop reads CASSTSDRGHTEAFF. Written as DNA, the CDR3 is TGTGCCAGCAGCACCTCGGACAGGGGGCACACTGAAGCTTTCTTT.

This clonotype occurred many times. The chain combines TRBV24-1 with TRBJ2-5; D not resolved. Germline CDR1 KGHDR, CDR2 SFDVKD. The CDR3 consists of 14 residues. V was shortened by 4 bases and J by 3 bases, with 11 bases between the two germline ends. CDR3 amino acids: CATSDHGSKETQYF. In DNA, the CDR3 is TGTGCCACCAGTGACCACGGATCAAAAGAGACCCAGTACTTC.

CDR3 sequence: CASRLTGNSPLHF. Written as DNA, the CDR3 is TGTGCCAGCAGGTTAACAGGGAATTCACCCCTCCACTTT. The rearrangement links TRBV7-9 to TRBJ1-6; possibly TRBD1 for D (6 bases). CDR1 and CDR2 from the germline V gene are SEHNR and FQNEAQ (reference sequence). This CDR3 comprises 13 residues. Trimming removed 6 bases from V and 7 bases from J, with 10 bases in between.

In its sample, this clonotype was seen a few times. The genes are TRBV20-1 and TRBJ1-5, with D hard to call. Trimming cost V 5 bases and J 12 bases, with 23 bases left between them. CDR3 size: 14 residues. The V gene's germline CDR1 is DFQATT and CDR2 SNEGSKA (reference sequence). The CDR3 sequence: CSAGGSGMPGRQHF. For the CDR3, the DNA is TGCAGTGCTGGAGGGTCCGGGATGCCCGGGCGCCAGCATTTT.

The chain couples TRBV27 to TRBJ1-1; D might be TRBD1 (5 bases). Trimming left V 7 bases short and J 5 bases short, with 17 bases between. CDR3 size: 14 residues. Germline-derived CDR1 and CDR2 are MNHEY and SMNVEV (reference sequence). CDR3 sequence: CASNYAGKNTEAFF. The CDR3 region has the DNA TGTGCCAGCAACTACGCAGGGAAGAATACTGAAGCTTTCTTT.

In its sample, this clonotype was seen once. The J gene is TRBJ2-7, the V gene TRBV7-2; D unclear. The germline V and J ends were trimmed by 4 bases and 7 bases, with 11 bases remaining between them. This CDR3 contains 12 residues. Germline CDR1 SGHTA, CDR2 FQGNSA. CDR3 amino acids: CASSSGPAEQYF. For the CDR3, the DNA is TGTGCCAGCAGCTCCGGCCCTGCAGAGCAGTACTTC.

This clonotype showed up just a few times. V gene TRBV9 combines with J gene TRBJ2-5; D unclear. With 0 bases removed from V and 5 bases from J, the gap between germline ends came to 11 bases. CDR1 is SGDLS, CDR2 YYNGEE, per germline. This CDR3 is built from 14 residues. DNA of the CDR3: TGTGCCAGCAGCGTAGCTCTGGTGGCGGAGACCCAGTACTTC. Translation gives CASSVALVAETQYF.

This clonotype occurred a few times. The chain links TRBV3-1 to TRBJ2-7; 7 nucleotides align to TRBD2. The junction had 6 bases not matched to a gene; V was cut back by 0 bases and J by 4 bases. This CDR3 has 15 residues. CDR1 and CDR2 from the germline V gene are LGHDT and YNNKEL (reference sequence). CDR3 sequence (DNA): TGTGCCAGCAGCCAAGAGAATAGCGGGCGATACGAGCAGTACTTC. Amino acids: CASSQENSGRYEQYF.

This clonotype was seen many times. This chain uses TRBV5-1 with TRBJ1-1; 8 positions agree with TRBD1. Per the germline V gene, CDR1 is SGHRS and CDR2 is YFSETQ. The CDR3 extends over 16 amino acids. V trimming: 4 bases; J trimming: 5 bases; junction bases outside the gene matches: 13. The CDR3 coding sequence is TGCGCCAGCAGCACCGGACAGGGAAGAGATCGTACTGAAGCTTTCTTT. This gives the protein CASSTGQGRDRTEAFF.

This clonotype was observed many times. V usage is TRBV4-3 and J usage is TRBJ1-2; 9 bases align to TRBD1. Germline-derived CDR1 and CDR2 are LGHNA and YSLEER. CDR3 length: 14 amino acids. V dropped 4 bases and J dropped 6; count of bases not matched to a gene: 6. In nucleotides, the CDR3 is TGCGCCAGCAGCCCCCGAGGACAGGGGCATGGCTACACCTTC. It specifies CASSPRGQGHGYTF.

The rearrangement joins TRBV24-1 to TRBJ2-1; the D call may be TRBD1 or TRBD2 (6 bases each). CDR3 length: 13 amino acids. V was trimmed by 4 bases and J by 10 bases, leaving 13 bases between them. From germline, CDR1 is KGHDR and CDR2 SFDVKD. The CDR3 bases are TGTGCCACCAGTGACCTTATAGGGGGGGAGCAGTTCTTC. Protein product: CATSDLIGGEQFF.

The table lists this clonotype with a few counts. CDR3 loop: CASSLAGGRVAGELFF. Written as DNA, the CDR3 is TGTGCCAGCAGCTTAGCGGGAGGCAGAGTGGCCGGGGAGCTGTTTTTT. The V call is TRBV7-2, the J call TRBJ2-2, with a tentative D call TRBD2 (6 bases). Germline CDR1 and CDR2: SGHTA and FQGNSA. CDR3 length: 16 residues. Trimming shortened V by 0 bases and J by 6 bases, and 14 bases separated the two germline ends.

The sample holds many counts of this clonotype. CDR3 in DNA: TGTGCCAGCAGTAATCCGCGGGGACAGAGAACCTACGAGCAGTACTTC. Its protein product is CASSNPRGQRTYEQYF. The chain joins TRBV12-3 or TRBV12-4 to TRBJ2-7; D possibly corresponds to TRBD1 (7 bases). Between the trimmed V and J ends, which lost 5 bases and 2 bases, there was a span of 19 bases. The CDR3 has 16 residues.

This rearrangement joins TRBV19 to TRBJ1-5, with D possibly TRBD1 on 6 matching bases. The CDR3 loop spans 14 amino acids. Per the germline V gene, CDR1 is LNHDA and CDR2 is SQIVND (reference sequence). V lost 0 bases, J lost 4 bases, and 7 bases lay in between. For the CDR3, the DNA is TGTGCCAGTAGTATAGAGAGGGGGAATCAGCCCCAGCATTTT. Its translation is CASSIERGNQPQHF.

This sequence joins TRBV27 and TRBJ2-3; D uncertain. CDR3 length: 12 amino acids. CDR1 and CDR2 from the germline V gene are MNHEY and SMNVEV (reference sequence). V lost 6 bases and J 4 bases, leaving 8 bases between the germline ends. The chain's CDR3 is CASRTFSDTQYF. The CDR3 DNA reads TGTGCCAGCAGGACTTTTTCAGATACGCAGTATTTT.

The sample holds a few counts of this clonotype. CDR3 coding DNA: TGTGCCAGCAGCCAAGATATGCAGACCCAGTACTTC. Its protein product is CASSQDMQTQYF. V and J are TRBV3-1 and TRBJ2-5; D is uncertain. CDR1 is LGHDT, CDR2 YNNKEL, per germline (reference sequence). The CDR3 loop spans 12 amino acids. V was cut by 0 bases and J by 6 bases, with 5 bases left in between.